This passage covers 3 T cell receptor beta chains from one sample sequenced in a study of shared clonotypes between healthy human individuals. TCRdb keeps only in-frame clones here, not all; method: immunoSEQ multiplex PCR. The sample shows 2.5 million or so clones, roughly nine tenths of them seen only once. Sample: naive CD4+ T cells sorted from blood. Sample subset: CD45RA+ positively selected. The receptor source for this set is a man aged 18 to 30 in good health.

V and J are TRBV18 and TRBJ1-4; D is unclear. V lost 1 base and J 2 bases, leaving 11 bases between the germline ends. From germline, CDR1 is KGHSH and CDR2 LQKENI. CDR3 length equals 16 residues. CDR3 loop: CASSPRAGTTNEKLFF. Here the CDR3 DNA reads TGTGCCAGCTCACCACGGGCAGGAACGACTAATGAAAAACTGTTTTTT.

The CDR3 protein is CASSRDISGANVLTF. CDR3 nucleotides: TGTGCCAGCAGTAGGGACATTTCCGGGGCCAACGTCCTGACTTTC. This chain joins TRBV6-5 and TRBJ2-6; D is possibly TRBD1 (6 bases). Germline V gene data show CDR1 as MNHEY and CDR2 as SVGAGI. The CDR3 runs to 15 residues. V dropped 5 bases and J dropped 4 bases, with 12 bases sitting between them.

The rearrangement uses TRBV10-1 and TRBJ1-1; a weak D match, TRBD1 (5 bases). The length of the CDR3 is 19 residues. Trimming removed 4 bases at V and 0 bases at J, with 24 bases between. The germline CDR1 and CDR2 sequences are WNHNN and SYGVQD (reference sequence). The CDR3 sequence is CASSGKKGRDLMLNTEAFF. The CDR3 nucleotides are TGCGCCAGCAGTGGAAAAAAGGGCAGGGACCTGATGTTGAACACTGAAGCTTTCTTT.